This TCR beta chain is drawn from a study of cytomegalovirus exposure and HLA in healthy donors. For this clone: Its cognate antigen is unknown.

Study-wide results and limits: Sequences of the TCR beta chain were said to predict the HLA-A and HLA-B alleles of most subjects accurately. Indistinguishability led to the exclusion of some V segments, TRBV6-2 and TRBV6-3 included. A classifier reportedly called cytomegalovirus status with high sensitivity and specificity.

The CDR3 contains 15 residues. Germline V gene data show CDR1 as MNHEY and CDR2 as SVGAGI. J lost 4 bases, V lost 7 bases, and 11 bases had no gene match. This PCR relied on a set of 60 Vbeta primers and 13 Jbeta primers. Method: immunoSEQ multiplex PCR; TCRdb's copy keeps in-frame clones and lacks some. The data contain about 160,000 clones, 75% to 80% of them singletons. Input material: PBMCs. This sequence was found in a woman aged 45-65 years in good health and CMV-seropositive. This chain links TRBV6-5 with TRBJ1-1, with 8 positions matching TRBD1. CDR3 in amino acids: CASTLQGGGLTEAFF. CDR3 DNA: TGTGCCAGCACCCTACAGGGGGGTGGTCTCACTGAAGCTTTCTTT.